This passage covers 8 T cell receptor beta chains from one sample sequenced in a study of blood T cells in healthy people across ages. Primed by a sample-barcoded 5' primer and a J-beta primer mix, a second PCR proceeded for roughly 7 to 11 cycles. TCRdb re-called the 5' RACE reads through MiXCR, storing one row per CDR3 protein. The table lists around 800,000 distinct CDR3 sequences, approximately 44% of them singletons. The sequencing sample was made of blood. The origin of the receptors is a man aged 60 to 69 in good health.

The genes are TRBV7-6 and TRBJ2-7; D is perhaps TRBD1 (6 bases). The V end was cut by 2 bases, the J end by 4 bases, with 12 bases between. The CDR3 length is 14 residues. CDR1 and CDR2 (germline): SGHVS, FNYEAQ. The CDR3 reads CASSLSPRGYEQYF. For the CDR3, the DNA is TGTGCCAGCAGCTTATCCCCCAGGGGTTACGAGCAGTACTTC.

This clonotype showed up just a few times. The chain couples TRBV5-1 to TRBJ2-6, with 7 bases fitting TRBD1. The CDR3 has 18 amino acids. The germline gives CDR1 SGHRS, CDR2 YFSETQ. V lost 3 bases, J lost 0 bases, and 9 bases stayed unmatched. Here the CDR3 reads CASSYRGQDLSGANVLTF. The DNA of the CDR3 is TGCGCCAGCAGCTACAGAGGACAGGACCTCTCTGGGGCCAACGTCCTGACTTTC.

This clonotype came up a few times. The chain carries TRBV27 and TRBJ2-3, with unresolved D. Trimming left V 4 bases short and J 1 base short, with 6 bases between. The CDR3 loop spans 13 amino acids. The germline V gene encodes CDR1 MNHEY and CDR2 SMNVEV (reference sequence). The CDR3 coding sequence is TGTGCCAGCAGTTCTTTCCGCACAGATACGCAGTATTTT. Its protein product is CASSSFRTDTQYF.

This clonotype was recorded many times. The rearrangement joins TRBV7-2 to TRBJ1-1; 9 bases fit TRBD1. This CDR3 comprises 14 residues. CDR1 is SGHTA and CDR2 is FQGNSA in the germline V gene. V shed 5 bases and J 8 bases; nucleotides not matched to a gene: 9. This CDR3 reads CASSPGTGWREAFF. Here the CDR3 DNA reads TGTGCCAGCAGCCCAGGGACAGGGTGGAGGGAAGCTTTCTTT.

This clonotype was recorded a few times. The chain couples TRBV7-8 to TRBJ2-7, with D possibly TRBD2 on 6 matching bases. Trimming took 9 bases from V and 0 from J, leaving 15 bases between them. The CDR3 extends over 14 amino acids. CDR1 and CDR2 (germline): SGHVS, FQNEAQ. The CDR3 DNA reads TGTGCCAGTGGCGGAGGGTCGGGCTCCTACGAGCAGTACTTC. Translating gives CASGGGSGSYEQYF.

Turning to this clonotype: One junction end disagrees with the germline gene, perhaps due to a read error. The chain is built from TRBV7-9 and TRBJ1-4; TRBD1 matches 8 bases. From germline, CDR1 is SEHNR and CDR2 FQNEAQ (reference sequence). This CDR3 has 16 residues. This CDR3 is CASSLVEGTGNEELFF. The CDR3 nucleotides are TGTGCCAGCAGCTTAGTTGAAGGGACAGGAAATGAAGAACTGTTTTTT.

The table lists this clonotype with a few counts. This chain's CDR3 is CSAIMTGVPGANVLTF. The CDR3 region has the DNA TGCAGTGCTATAATGACGGGGGTCCCTGGGGCCAACGTCCTGACTTTC. The gene calls are TRBV20-1 and TRBJ2-6; TRBD2 might be the D (6 bases). Germline CDR1 DFQATT, CDR2 SNEGSKA (reference sequence). The CDR3 consists of 16 residues. V lost 4 bases and J lost 2, with 15 bases in between.

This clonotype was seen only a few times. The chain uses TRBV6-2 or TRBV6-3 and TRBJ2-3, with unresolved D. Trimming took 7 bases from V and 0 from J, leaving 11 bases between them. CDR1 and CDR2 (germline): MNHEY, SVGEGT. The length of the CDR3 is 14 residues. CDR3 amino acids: CASKTWSSTDTQYF. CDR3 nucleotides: TGTGCCAGCAAGACCTGGTCTAGCACAGATACGCAGTATTTT.